This T cell receptor beta chain was identified in a study of technical replicates of blood from a few donors. This CDR3 has 14 amino acids. Trimming left V 0 bases short and J 4 bases short, with 9 bases between. The V gene's germline CDR1 is KGHSH and CDR2 LQKENI. Using immunoSEQ multiplex PCR, the repertoire was profiled, and TCRdb retains in-frame clones only, with some absent. The sample includes tens of thousands of clones, roughly 94% seen only once; the top ten take 0.25%. The chain couples TRBV18 to TRBJ1-2; D is possibly TRBD1 (5 bases). The receptor was isolated from a human donor in good health. Sequencing was performed on T cells isolated from PBMCs. CDR3 protein: CASSPPQGSYGYTF. The DNA of the CDR3 is TGTGCCAGCTCACCACCCCAGGGCAGCTATGGCTACACCTTC. Complete variable domain (other parts from reference TRBV18 and TRBJ1-2): NAGVMQNPRHLVRRRGQEARLRCSPMKGHSHVYWYRQLPEEGLKFMVYLQKENIIDESGMPKERFSAEFPKEGPSILRIQQVVRGDSAAYFCASSPPQGSYGYTFGSGTRLTVV.